The 11 T cell receptor beta chains below were found in one sample sequenced in a study of blood T cell repertoires in COVID-19. Here immunoSEQ multiplex PCR was the method, and the copy in TCRdb shows in-frame clones only, minus some. The table includes fewer than 150,000 clones, about 79% detected once. The specimen sequenced was peripheral blood. Receptors originate from a man in his sixties or seventies with acute or convalescent COVID-19.

A single count supports this clone. This chain links TRBV5-8 with TRBJ1-6, with D uncertain. The CDR3 runs 16 residues. Trimming removed 4 bases at V and 2 bases at J, with 13 bases between. The V gene's germline CDR1 is SGHTS and CDR2 YDEGEE. CDR3 coding DNA: TGTGCCAGCAGCCGGCCGCAGGCCACCTATAATTCACCCCTCCACTTT. This translates into CASSRPQATYNSPLHF.

The genes are TRBV19 and TRBJ2-7; TRBD2 matches at 10 bases. CDR3 size: 15 residues. From germline, CDR1 is LNHDA and CDR2 SQIVND (reference sequence). Trimming removed 2 bases from V and 7 bases from J; junction bases left unmatched: 8. The CDR3 protein is CASSIIAAGGREQYF. Written as DNA, the CDR3 is TGTGCCAGTAGTATAATCGCAGCGGGGGGGCGAGAGCAGTACTTC.

V usage is TRBV5-1 and J usage is TRBJ2-2; D is possibly TRBD2 (6 bases). Trimming cost V 0 bases and J 2 bases, with 8 bases left between them. The CDR3 is 15 amino acids. The V gene's germline CDR1 is SGHRS and CDR2 YFSETQ. Here the CDR3 DNA reads TGCGCCAGCAGCTTGGGACTAGGAAACACCGGGGAGCTGTTTTTT. Protein sequence: CASSLGLGNTGELFF.

Remarks on this clone: This sample also contains other DNA sequences that code for the same CDR3. The chain carries TRBV15 and TRBJ1-1; 7 bases match TRBD1. V gave up 1 base and J gave up 5 bases; unmatched junction bases: 4. Germline V gene lookup returns CDR1 LNHNV and CDR2 YYDKDF (reference sequence). There are 14 residues in the CDR3. This CDR3 reads CATSRGGGGTEAFF. DNA for the CDR3: TGTGCCACCAGCAGAGGAGGGGGCGGTACTGAAGCTTTCTTT.

The gene calls are TRBV4-2 and TRBJ1-4; TRBD1 aligns across 7 bases. The germline V gene has CDR1 LGHNA and CDR2 YNFKEQ. There are 18 residues in the CDR3. V was pared by 4 bases and J by 4 bases, with 15 bases of the junction left unmatched. CDR3: CASSLPWDSVPFNEKLFF. CDR3 DNA: TGTGCCAGCAGCCTCCCCTGGGACAGTGTACCCTTTAATGAAAAACTGTTTTTT.

This chain links TRBV15 with TRBJ1-4; D is ambiguous. The germline V gene has CDR1 LNHNV and CDR2 YYDKDF (reference sequence). Between the trimmed V and J ends, which lost 9 bases and 7 bases, there was a span of 21 bases. The CDR3 is made up of 15 amino acids. The CDR3: CATAPDTYVGEKLFF. The CDR3 coding sequence is TGTGCCACAGCTCCAGACACTTACGTGGGTGAAAAACTGTTTTTT.

This clone was counted a single time. The chain uses TRBV7-9 and TRBJ1-6; 9 nucleotides agree with TRBD1. The trim removed 5 bases at V and 10 bases at J, leaving 9 bases unmatched. Germline CDR1 is SEHNR and CDR2 is FQNEAQ (reference sequence). This CDR3 has 15 amino acids. In nucleotides, the CDR3 is TGTGCCAGCAGCCAACCCGGGACAGGGTCGTCACCCCTCCACTTT. Residues: CASSQPGTGSSPLHF.

The rearrangement links TRBV11-2 to TRBJ2-3, with 8 bases identical to TRBD2. This CDR3 region has 17 residues. Trimming took 5 bases from V and 4 from J; bases not matched to a gene: 14. Per the germline V gene, CDR1 is SGHAT and CDR2 is FQNNGV. DNA of the CDR3: TGTGCCAGCAGCCCCCGCGGGGCGGGGGGTCCCCCAGATACGCAGTATTTT. Translated: CASSPRGAGGPPDTQYF. Full variable domain (remainder filled in from reference TRBV11-2 and TRBJ2-3): EAGVAQSPRYKIIEKRQSVAFWCNPISGHATLYWYQQILGQGPKLLIQFQNNGVVDDSQLPKDRFSAERLKGVDSTLKIQPAKLEDSAVYLCASSPRGAGGPPDTQYFGPGTRLTVL.

This chain uses TRBV6-5 with TRBJ1-5, with 9 bases fitting TRBD1. With 4 bases clipped from V and 6 bases from J, the junction kept 1 base outside the gene matches. CDR3 length: 13 residues. CDR1 is MNHEY, CDR2 SVGAGI, per germline. The CDR3 DNA reads as TGTGCCAGCAGTTTGGACAGGGGTCAGCCCCAGCATTTT. This gives the protein CASSLDRGQPQHF.

The genes are TRBV2 and TRBJ1-2; weak D call: TRBD1 (5 bases). The V end lost 6 bases, the J end lost 6 bases, and 23 bases lay between the germline ends. The germline gives CDR1 SNHLY, CDR2 FYNNEI. The CDR3 runs to 16 residues. This CDR3 reads CASSSLEGGDSDGYTF. CDR3 in DNA: TGTGCCAGCAGCTCTCTGGAGGGAGGGGATTCTGATGGCTACACCTTC.

A few counts support this clone. CDR3 in DNA: TGTGCCAGCAGCTCGGCGGCCTATAATTCACCCCTCCACTTT. This gives the protein CASSSAAYNSPLHF. V gene TRBV7-8 combines with J gene TRBJ1-6; D is unclear. V shed 4 bases and J shed 2 bases, with 6 bases lying between them. Per the germline V gene, CDR1 is SGHVS and CDR2 is FQNEAQ. This CDR3 contains 14 residues.